What follows is one TCR beta chain and its context. The protocol was immunoSEQ multiplex PCR, while the TCRdb copy is restricted to in-frame clones and leaves out a portion. The repertoire includes 350,000 to 400,000 clones, roughly nine tenths of them detected once, and approximately 3% sits in the top ten. The CDR3 sequence is 15 residues long. Germline CDR1 MNHEY, CDR2 SMNVEV (reference sequence). V was pared by 4 bases and J by 6 bases, with 16 bases between. The data stem from a study of blood T cell repertoires in COVID-19. Study summary: Sites across the United States, Italy and Spain contributed samples from acute and convalescent COVID-19.

This receptor was identified in a woman in her 30s with COVID-19, enrolled during active disease. The specimen was peripheral blood. The chain has TRBV27 and TRBJ2-1, with a weak D call TRBD2 (5 bases). In DNA form, the CDR3 reads TGTGCCAGCAGTTCGCCCGGACTGTTTTCCAATGAGCAGTTCTTC. Protein product: CASSSPGLFSNEQFF.